This T cell receptor beta chain was retrieved from a study of cytomegalovirus exposure and HLA in healthy donors. Study background: For the roughly 400 genotyped donors, more than 80% fell within the Caucasian-associated ancestry cluster. Study findings and constraints: One cluster of highly shared sequence variants probably arose as a sequencing artifact. 87-base-pair reads could not separate some V segments, including TRBV6-2 and TRBV6-3.

Note on this clone: Its antigen is currently unknown.

CDR3 length: 13 residues. Germline V gives CDR1 SGHTA, CDR2 FQGNSA. Deletions cut 4 bases from V and 0 bases from J, with 7 bases between. PCR involved 60 Vbeta and 13 Jbeta primers. TCRdb keeps only in-frame clones here, not all; method: immunoSEQ multiplex PCR. Its table lists 29,000 or so clones. The rearrangement joins TRBV7-2 to TRBJ2-7; D not resolved. The TCR comes from a man aged 25 to 40 in good health and CMV-seronegative. Material: PBMCs. This CDR3 is CASSSLSSYEQYF. The CDR3 DNA follows: TGTGCCAGCAGCTCTTTGAGCTCCTACGAGCAGTACTTC.